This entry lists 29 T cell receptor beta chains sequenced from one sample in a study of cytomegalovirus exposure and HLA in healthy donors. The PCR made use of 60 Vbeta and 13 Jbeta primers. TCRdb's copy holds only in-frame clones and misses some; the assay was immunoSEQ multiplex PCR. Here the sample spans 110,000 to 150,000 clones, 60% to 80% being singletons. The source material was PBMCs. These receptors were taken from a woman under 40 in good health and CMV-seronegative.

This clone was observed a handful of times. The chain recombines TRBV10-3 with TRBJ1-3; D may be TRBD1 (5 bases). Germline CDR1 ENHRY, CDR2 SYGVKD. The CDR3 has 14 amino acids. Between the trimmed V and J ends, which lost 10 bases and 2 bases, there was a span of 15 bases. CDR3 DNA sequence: TGTGCCACCGGTAGGGAGGGGCCTGGAAACACCATATATTTT. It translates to CATGREGPGNTIYF.

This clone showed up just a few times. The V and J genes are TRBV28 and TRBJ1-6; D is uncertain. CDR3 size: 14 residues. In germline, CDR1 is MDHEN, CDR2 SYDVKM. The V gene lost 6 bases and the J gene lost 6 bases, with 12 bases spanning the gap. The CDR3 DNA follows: TGTGCCAGCAGATTGACAATAACTAATTCACCCCTCCACTTT. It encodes CASRLTITNSPLHF.

The CDR3 nucleotides are TGTGCCAGCAGCCTCGCGGTCCAGGACTACGCGACTAGCACAGATACGCAGTATTTT. Protein product: CASSLAVQDYATSTDTQYF. The chain employs TRBV7-9 and TRBJ2-3, with a weak D call TRBD2 (6 bases). The CDR3 is 19 amino acids. V lost 5 bases to trimming and J lost 0 bases, with 24 bases between them. Germline CDR1 is SEHNR and CDR2 is FQNEAQ (reference sequence).

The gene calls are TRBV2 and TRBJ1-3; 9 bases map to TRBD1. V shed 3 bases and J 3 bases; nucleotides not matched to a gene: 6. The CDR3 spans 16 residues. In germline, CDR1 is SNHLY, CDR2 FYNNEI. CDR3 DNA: TGTGCCAGCAGTGACGTCGGGACAGGGAATGGAAACACCATATATTTT. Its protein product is CASSDVGTGNGNTIYF.

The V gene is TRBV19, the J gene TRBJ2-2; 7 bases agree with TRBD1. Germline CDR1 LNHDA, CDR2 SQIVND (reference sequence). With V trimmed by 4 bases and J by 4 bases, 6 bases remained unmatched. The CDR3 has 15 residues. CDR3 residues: CASSSPGQRTGELFF. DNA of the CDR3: TGTGCCAGTAGTAGCCCGGGACAGCGCACCGGGGAGCTGTTTTTT.

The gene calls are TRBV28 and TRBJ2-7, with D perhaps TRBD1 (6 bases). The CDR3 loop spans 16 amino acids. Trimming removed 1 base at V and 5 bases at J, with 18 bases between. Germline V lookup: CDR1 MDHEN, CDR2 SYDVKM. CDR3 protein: CASSLSPRGVRDEQYF. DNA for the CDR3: TGTGCCAGCAGTTTATCTCCCAGGGGCGTTCGGGACGAGCAGTACTTC.

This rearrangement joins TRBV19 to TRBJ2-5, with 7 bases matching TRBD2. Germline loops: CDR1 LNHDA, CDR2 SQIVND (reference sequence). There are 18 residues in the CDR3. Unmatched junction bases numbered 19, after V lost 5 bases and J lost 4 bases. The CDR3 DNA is TGTGCCAGTAGTCTGGACGTGGCTGGCGGGAGAGGACGAGAGACCCAGTACTTC. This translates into CASSLDVAGGRGRETQYF.

DNA of the CDR3: TGTGCCAGCAGTTCTAATATACAGGATGGGGGCCCCCTTAAAATGAACACTGAAGCTTTCTTT. Protein product: CASSSNIQDGGPLKMNTEAFF. This sequence joins TRBV27 and TRBJ1-1, with D perhaps TRBD1 (6 bases). CDR3 length: 21 residues. The V end was cut by 4 bases, the J end by 0 bases, with 30 bases between. Germline CDR1 MNHEY, CDR2 SMNVEV (reference sequence).

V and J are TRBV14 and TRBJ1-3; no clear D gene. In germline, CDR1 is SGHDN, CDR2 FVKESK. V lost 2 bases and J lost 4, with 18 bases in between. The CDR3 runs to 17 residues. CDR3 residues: CASSQIDAETWGNTIYF. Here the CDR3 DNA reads TGTGCCAGCAGCCAAATAGATGCCGAGACTTGGGGAAACACCATATATTTT.

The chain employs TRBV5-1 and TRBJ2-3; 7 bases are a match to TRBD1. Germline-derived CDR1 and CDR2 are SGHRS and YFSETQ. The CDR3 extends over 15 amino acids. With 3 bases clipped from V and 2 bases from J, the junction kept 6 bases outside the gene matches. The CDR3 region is CASSSGQANTDTQYF. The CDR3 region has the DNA TGCGCCAGCAGCTCAGGACAGGCGAACACAGATACGCAGTATTTT.

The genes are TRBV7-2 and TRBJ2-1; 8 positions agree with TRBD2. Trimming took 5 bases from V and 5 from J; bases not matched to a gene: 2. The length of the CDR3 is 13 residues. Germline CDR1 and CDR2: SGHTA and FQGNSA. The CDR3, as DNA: TGTGCCAGCAGCAAGGGACTAGACAATGAGCAGTTCTTC. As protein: CASSKGLDNEQFF. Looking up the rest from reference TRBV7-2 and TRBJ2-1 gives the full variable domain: GAGVSQSPSNKVTEKGKDVELRCDPISGHTALYWYRQSLGQGLEFLIYFQGNSAPDKSGLPSDRFSAERTGGSVSTLTIQRTQQEDSAVYLCASSKGLDNEQFFGPGTRLTVL.

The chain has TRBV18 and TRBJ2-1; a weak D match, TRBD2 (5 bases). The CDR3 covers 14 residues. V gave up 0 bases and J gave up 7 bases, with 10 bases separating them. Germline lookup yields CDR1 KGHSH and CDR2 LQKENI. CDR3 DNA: TGTGCCAGCTCACCACCCCCCGGGAAGAATGAGCAGTTCTTC. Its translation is CASSPPPGKNEQFF.

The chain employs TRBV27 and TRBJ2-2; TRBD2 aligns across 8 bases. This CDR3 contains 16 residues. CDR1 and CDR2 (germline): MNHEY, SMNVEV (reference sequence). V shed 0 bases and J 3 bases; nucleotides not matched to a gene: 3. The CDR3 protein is CASSLSPGGDTGELFF. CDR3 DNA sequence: TGTGCCAGCAGTTTATCGCCGGGGGGGGACACCGGGGAGCTGTTTTTT.

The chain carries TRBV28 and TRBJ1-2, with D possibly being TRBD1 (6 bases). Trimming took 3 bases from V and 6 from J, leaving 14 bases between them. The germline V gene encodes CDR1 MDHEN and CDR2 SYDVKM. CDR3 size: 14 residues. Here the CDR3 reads CASSFIKGGDGYTF. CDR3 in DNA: TGTGCCAGCAGTTTTATCAAAGGGGGGGATGGCTACACCTTC.

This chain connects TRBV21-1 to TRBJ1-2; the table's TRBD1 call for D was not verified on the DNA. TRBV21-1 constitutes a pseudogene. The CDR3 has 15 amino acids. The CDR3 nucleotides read TGTGCCAGCAGCAACTGGGGCAGGGCCGACTATGGCTACACCTTC. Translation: CASSNWGRADYGYTF.

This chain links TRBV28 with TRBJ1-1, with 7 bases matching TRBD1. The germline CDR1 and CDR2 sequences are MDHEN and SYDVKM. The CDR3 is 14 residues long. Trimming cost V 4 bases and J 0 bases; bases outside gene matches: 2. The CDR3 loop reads CASSSGQMNTEAFF. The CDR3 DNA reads TGTGCCAGCAGTTCGGGACAGATGAACACTGAAGCTTTCTTT.

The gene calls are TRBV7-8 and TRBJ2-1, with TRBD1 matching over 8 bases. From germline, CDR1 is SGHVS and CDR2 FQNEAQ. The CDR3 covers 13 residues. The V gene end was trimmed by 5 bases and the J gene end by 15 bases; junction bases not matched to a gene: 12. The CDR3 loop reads CASSLRDRPVVFF. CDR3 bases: TGTGCCAGCAGCCTCCGGGACAGGCCCGTCGTGTTCTTC.

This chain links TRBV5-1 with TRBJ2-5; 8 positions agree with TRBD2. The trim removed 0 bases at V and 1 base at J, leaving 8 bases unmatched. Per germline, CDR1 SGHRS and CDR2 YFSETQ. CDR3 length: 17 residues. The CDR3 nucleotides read TGCGCCAGCAGCTTGGGGGCGGCGGGGGGCCCCCAAGAGACCCAGTACTTC. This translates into CASSLGAAGGPQETQYF.

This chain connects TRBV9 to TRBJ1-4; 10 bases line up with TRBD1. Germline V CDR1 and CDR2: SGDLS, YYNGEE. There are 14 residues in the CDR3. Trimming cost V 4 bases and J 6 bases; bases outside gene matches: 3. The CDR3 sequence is CASSRQGADEKLFF. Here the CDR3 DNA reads TGTGCCAGCAGCAGACAGGGGGCAGATGAAAAACTGTTTTTT. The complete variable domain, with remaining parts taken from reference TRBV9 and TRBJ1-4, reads DSGVTQTPKHLITATGQRVTLRCSPRSGDLSVYWYQQSLDQGLQFLIQYYNGEERAKGNILERFSAQQFPDLHSELNLSSLELGDSALYFCASSRQGADEKLFFGSGTQLSVL.

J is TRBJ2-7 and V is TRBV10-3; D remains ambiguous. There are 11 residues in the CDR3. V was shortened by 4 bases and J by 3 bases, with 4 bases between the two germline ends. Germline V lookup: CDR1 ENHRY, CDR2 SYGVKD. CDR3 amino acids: CAISGSYEQYF. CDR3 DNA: TGTGCCATCAGTGGGAGCTACGAGCAGTACTTC.

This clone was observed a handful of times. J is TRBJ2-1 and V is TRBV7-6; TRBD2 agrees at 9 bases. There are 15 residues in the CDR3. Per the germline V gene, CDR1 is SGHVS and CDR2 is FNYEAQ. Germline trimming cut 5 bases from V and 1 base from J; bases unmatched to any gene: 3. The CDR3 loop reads CASSPGLASYNEQFF. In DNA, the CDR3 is TGTGCCAGCAGCCCGGGACTAGCATCCTACAATGAGCAGTTCTTC.

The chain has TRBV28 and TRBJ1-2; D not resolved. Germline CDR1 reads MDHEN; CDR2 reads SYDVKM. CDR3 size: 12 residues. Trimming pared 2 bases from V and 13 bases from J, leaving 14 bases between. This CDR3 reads CASSLRLNPLTF. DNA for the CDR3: TGTGCCAGCAGTTTAAGACTGAACCCCCTCACCTTC.

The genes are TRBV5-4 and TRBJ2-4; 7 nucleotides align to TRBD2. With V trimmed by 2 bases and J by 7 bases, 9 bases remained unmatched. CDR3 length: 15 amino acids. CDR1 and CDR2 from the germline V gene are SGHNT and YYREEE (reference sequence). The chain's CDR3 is CASSLVSGGMNIQYF. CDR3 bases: TGTGCCAGCAGCTTAGTATCGGGAGGAATGAACATTCAGTACTTC.

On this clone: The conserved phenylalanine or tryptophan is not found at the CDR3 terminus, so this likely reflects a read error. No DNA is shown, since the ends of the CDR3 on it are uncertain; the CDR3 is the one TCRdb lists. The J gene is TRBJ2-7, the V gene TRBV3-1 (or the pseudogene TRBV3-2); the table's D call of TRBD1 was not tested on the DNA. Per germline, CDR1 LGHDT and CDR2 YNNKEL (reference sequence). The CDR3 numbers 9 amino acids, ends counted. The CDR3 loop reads CASSSRRWI.

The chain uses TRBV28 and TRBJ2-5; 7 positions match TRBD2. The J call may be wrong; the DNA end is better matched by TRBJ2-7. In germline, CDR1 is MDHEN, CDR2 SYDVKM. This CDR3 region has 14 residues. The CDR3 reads CASSLGGEPNEQYF. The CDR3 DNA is TGTGCCAGCAGTTTAGGGGGGGAGCCCAACGAGCAGTACTTC.

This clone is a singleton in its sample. The CDR3 sequence: CASSNSGTLYGYTF. The CDR3, as DNA: TGTGCCAGCTCCAACTCCGGGACACTTTATGGCTACACCTTC. The chain uses TRBV18 and TRBJ1-2; perhaps TRBD1 as D (6 bases). The CDR3 has 14 amino acids. Trimming removed 6 bases from V and 5 bases from J, with 16 bases in between. Germline loops: CDR1 KGHSH, CDR2 LQKENI.

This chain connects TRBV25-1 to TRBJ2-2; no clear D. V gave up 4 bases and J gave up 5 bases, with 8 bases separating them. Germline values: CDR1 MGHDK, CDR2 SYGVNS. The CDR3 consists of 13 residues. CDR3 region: CASSVVGTGELFF. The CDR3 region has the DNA TGTGCCAGCAGTGTCGTCGGGACCGGGGAGCTGTTTTTT. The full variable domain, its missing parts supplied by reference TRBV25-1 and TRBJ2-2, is EADIYQTPRYLVIGTGKKITLECSQTMGHDKMYWYQQDPGMELHLIHYSYGVNSTEKGDLSSESTVSRIRTEHFPLTLESARPSHTSQYLCASSVVGTGELFFGEGSRLTVL.

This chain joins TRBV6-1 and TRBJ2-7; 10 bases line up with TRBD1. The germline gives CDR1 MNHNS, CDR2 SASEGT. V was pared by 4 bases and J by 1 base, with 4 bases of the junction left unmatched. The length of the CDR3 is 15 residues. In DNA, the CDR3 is TGTGCCAGCAGTGCCGGGACAGGGGTTTCCTACGAGCAGTACGTC. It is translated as CASSAGTGVSYEQYV.

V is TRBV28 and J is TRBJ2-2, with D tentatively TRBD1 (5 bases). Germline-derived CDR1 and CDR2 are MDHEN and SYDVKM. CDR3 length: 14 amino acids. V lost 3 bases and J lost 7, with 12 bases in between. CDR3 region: CASSFGQVVGELFF. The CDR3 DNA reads TGTGCCAGCAGTTTCGGACAAGTCGTCGGGGAGCTGTTTTTT.